A selection of T cell receptor beta chains follows, all from one sample in a study of identifying expanded T cells in peripheral blood. The assay was immunoSEQ multiplex PCR, and TCRdb's table has in-frame clones only and misses some. Of about 100,000 clones in the sample, around 89% are singletons; the top ten hold over 15%. Sequencing used blood. The source is a person aged 18-70 years in good health. CDR3s include the opening cysteine and the closing phenylalanine or tryptophan. Size values are once, few and many counts, or a class for expanded clones, and some rows have none.

V: TRBV11-2
size: .
J: TRBJ1-2
CDR3: CASSLGSFLRAPYGYTF

V: TRBV30
size: few
J: TRBJ1-2
CDR3: CAWSGQPPYGYTF

V: TRBV28
size: .
J: TRBJ2-3
CDR3: CASSYSGGSTDTQYF

V: TRBV6-5
size: .
J: TRBJ2-2
CDR3: CASSWGGARTGELFF

V: TRBV11-3
size: .
J: TRBJ2-5
CDR3: CASSSGGGLQETQYF

V: TRBV7-8
size: .
J: TRBJ2-5
CDR3: CASSLTNYEGETQYF

V: TRBV4-3
size: once
J: TRBJ1-5
CDR3: CASSQDMQGGQPQHF

V: TRBV4-3
size: .
J: TRBJ2-7
CDR3: CASSRRGRGGNEQYF

V: TRBV2
size: .
J: TRBJ2-5
CDR3: CASSETRQLPQETQYF

V: TRBV4-3
size: .
J: TRBJ1-1
CDR3: CASSYELNRGGSETEAFF

V: TRBV7-9
size: .
J: TRBJ1-4
CDR3: CASSPPIGQNPLFF

V: TRBV11-2
size: .
J: TRBJ2-7
CDR3: CASTGDILEQYF

V: TRBV7-2
size: .
J: TRBJ1-5
CDR3: CASSLEAGGDQPQHF

V: TRBV7-2
size: .
J: TRBJ1-2
CDR3: CASSFQVNYGYTF

V: TRBV10-3
size: .
J: TRBJ1-2
CDR3: CAISEGWDGYGYTF

V: TRBV6-6
size: .
J: TRBJ1-1
CDR3: CASSFNRGGTEAFF

V: TRBV4-3
size: .
J: TRBJ1-4
CDR3: CASSQGQGLGEKLFF

V: TRBV5-1
size: .
J: TRBJ2-1
CDR3: CASSVTAGDYNEQFF

V: TRBV19
size: .
J: TRBJ1-2
CDR3: CASRIQGVDGYTF

V: TRBV30
size: .
J: TRBJ2-6
CDR3: CAWSPGWAGANVLTF

V: TRBV30
size: .
J: TRBJ2-7
CDR3: CAWSARSPYEQYF

V: TRBV6-1
size: .
J: TRBJ2-4
CDR3: CASSEWVRGAKNIQYF

V: TRBV6-6
size: .
J: TRBJ2-7
CDR3: CASSYDSYEQYF

V: TRBV7-9
size: .
J: TRBJ1-4
CDR3: CASSLWWGPAANEKLFF

V: TRBV7-9
size: .
J: TRBJ1-2
CDR3: CASSLLGDNYGYTF

V: TRBV4-3
size: .
J: TRBJ2-7
CDR3: CASSQARRGGDEQYF

V: TRBV29-1
size: .
J: TRBJ2-3
CDR3: CSDGDFTGGDTQYF

V: TRBV6-4
size: .
J: TRBJ1-5
CDR3: CASSDKGGNQPQHF

V: TRBV7-2
size: .
J: TRBJ2-5
CDR3: CASSPVVAGETQYF

V: TRBV9
size: few
J: TRBJ2-1
CDR3: CASSVSGTSYNEQFF

V: TRBV2
size: few
J: TRBJ2-3
CDR3: CASKAQGNSDTQYF